This T cell receptor (beta chain) stems from a study of cytotoxic CD8 clonotypes in ibrutinib-treated CLL. About the study: Patients: some eleven relapsed/refractory, more than 14 treatment-naive, about 18 IGHV unmutated. Timing of response sample collection was a median around twelve months after treatment start, with a range of 6 to 36. Partial response occurred in 24 patients and complete response in 2; at median around 66 months, about 14 remained remitted and some 12 progressed.

Depth targeted 1 in 200,000 to 1 in 1 million T cells, averaging approximately 9.9x coverage per clonotype. Using immunoSEQ multiplex PCR, the repertoire was profiled, and TCRdb retains in-frame clones only, with some absent. Of approximately 210,000 clones detected, about two thirds appear once; the ten largest clones hold 13%. The specimen was PBMCs, collected after 24 months of ibrutinib treatment. This clonotype was obtained from a human donor with chronic lymphocytic leukemia.

CDR3 protein: CASSLVASREQYF. The CDR3 DNA is TGTGCCAGCAGCTTGGTTGCTAGTCGGGAGCAGTACTTC. The chain combines TRBV5-6 with TRBJ2-7; the D is unclear. This CDR3 is 13 amino acids long. Germline V gives CDR1 SGHDT, CDR2 YYEEEE. With 0 bases removed from V and 7 bases from J, the gap between germline ends came to 11 bases.